The 7 T cell receptor beta chains below were found in one sample sequenced in a study of blood T cell repertoires in COVID-19. TCRdb's table, derived via immunoSEQ multiplex PCR, lists solely in-frame clones and lacks some. The table lists 250,000 to 300,000 clones, just under 90% of them singletons. Material for sequencing was peripheral blood. The receptors originated from a woman aged 25 to 39 with COVID-19, enrolled during active disease.

In this sample, this clone turned up a few times. The CDR3 region is CASTPTATNQETQYF. As DNA, the CDR3 is TGTGCCAGTACTCCGACAGCGACCAACCAAGAGACCCAGTACTTC. This chain uses TRBV19 with TRBJ2-5; a weak D match, TRBD1 (5 bases). CDR1 is LNHDA and CDR2 is SQIVND in the germline V gene (reference sequence). The CDR3 totals 15 residues. Trimming took off 7 bases at V and 0 bases at J, with 15 bases between the two ends.

The chain recombines TRBV19 with TRBJ1-1, with a possible D match to TRBD1 (6 bases). CDR1 is LNHDA, CDR2 SQIVND, per germline (reference sequence). V lost 8 bases and J lost 0, with 13 bases in between. This CDR3 spans 14 amino acids. CDR3 region: CASADRPMNTEAFF. As DNA, the CDR3 is TGTGCCAGTGCCGACAGGCCCATGAACACTGAAGCTTTCTTT.

This clone appeared a few times. The chain is built from TRBV7-9 and TRBJ1-2; D remains ambiguous. Looked up from germline, CDR1 is SEHNR and CDR2 is FQNEAQ (reference sequence). V was cut by 5 bases and J by 4 bases, with 11 bases left in between. This CDR3 contains 13 residues. The CDR3 sequence: CASSERVGYGYTF. The DNA of the CDR3 is TGTGCCAGCAGCGAGCGGGTCGGCTATGGCTACACCTTC.

The sample holds one count of this clone. V gene TRBV15 combines with J gene TRBJ2-4; 10 bases align to TRBD1. Looked up from germline, CDR1 is LNHNV and CDR2 is YYDKDF (reference sequence). The ends lost 6 bases at V and 2 bases at J; junction bases unmatched: 4. The CDR3 is made up of 15 amino acids. For the CDR3, the DNA is TGTGCCACCAGAGGACAGGGGGTTTCCAAAAACATTCAGTACTTC. Translating it yields CATRGQGVSKNIQYF.

The chain employs TRBV3-1 (or the pseudogene TRBV3-2) and TRBJ2-2; 7 nucleotides align to TRBD2. The germline gives CDR1 LGHDT, CDR2 YNNKEL (reference sequence). The CDR3 sequence is 16 residues long. Trimming removed 1 base from V and 5 bases from J; junction bases left unmatched: 7. CDR3 sequence reads: CASSQAGTIKTGELFF. The CDR3 nucleotides are TGTGCCAGCAGCCAAGCCGGGACTATAAAGACCGGGGAGCTGTTTTTT.

The chain combines TRBV7-9 with TRBJ2-3, with a weak D call TRBD2 (7 bases). The CDR3 is 15 residues long. Germline V lookup: CDR1 SEHNR, CDR2 FQNEAQ (reference sequence). Trimming left V 5 bases short and J 4 bases short, with 16 bases between. The CDR3 spells CASSPLGGPADTQYF. The CDR3 DNA is TGTGCCAGCAGCCCCCTCGGGGGGCCGGCAGATACGCAGTATTTT. The complete variable domain, with remaining parts taken from reference TRBV7-9 and TRBJ2-3, reads DTGVSQNPRHKITKRGQNVTFRCDPISEHNRLYWYRQTLGQGPEFLTYFQNEAQLEKSRLLSDRFSAERPKGSFSTLEIQRTEQGDSAMYLCASSPLGGPADTQYFGPGTRLTVL.

The genes are TRBV2 and TRBJ1-1; D unresolved. Germline V gives CDR1 SNHLY, CDR2 FYNNEI. The CDR3 contains 13 residues. V was shortened by 4 bases and J by 1 base, with 7 bases between the two germline ends. The CDR3 DNA follows: TGTGCCAGCAGTGGGGCAGCGAACACTGAAGCTTTCTTT. It codes for CASSGAANTEAFF. Full variable domain (missing parts from reference TRBV2 and TRBJ1-1): EPEVTQTPSHQVTQMGQEVILRCVPISNHLYFYWYRQILGQKVEFLVSFYNNEISEKSEIFDDQFSVERPDGSNFTLKIRSTKLEDSAMYFCASSGAANTEAFFGQGTRLTVV.